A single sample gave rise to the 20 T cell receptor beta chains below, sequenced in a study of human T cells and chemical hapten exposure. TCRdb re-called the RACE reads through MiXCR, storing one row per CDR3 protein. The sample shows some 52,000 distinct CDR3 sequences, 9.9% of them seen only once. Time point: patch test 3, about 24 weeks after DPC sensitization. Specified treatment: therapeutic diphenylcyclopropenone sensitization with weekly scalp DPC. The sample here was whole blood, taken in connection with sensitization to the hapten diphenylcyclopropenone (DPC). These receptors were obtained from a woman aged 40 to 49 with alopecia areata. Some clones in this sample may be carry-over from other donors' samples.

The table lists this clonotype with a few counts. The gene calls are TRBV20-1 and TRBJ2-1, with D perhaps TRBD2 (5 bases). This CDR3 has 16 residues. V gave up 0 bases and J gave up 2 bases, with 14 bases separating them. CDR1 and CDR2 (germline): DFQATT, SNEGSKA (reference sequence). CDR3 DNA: TGCAGTGCTAGAGATCCTCTAGCAAATCCCTACAATGAGCAGTTCTTC. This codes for CSARDPLANPYNEQFF.

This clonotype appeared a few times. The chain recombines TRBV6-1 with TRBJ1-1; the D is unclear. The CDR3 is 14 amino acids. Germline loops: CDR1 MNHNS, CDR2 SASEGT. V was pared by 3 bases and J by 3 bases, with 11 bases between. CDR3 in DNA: TGTGCCAGCAGTGATTGGACCTTACACACTGAAGCTTTCTTT. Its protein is CASSDWTLHTEAFF.

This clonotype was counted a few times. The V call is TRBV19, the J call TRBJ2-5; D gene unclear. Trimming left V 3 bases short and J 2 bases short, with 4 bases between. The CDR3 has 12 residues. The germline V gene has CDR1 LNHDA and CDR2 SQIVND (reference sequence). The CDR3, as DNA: TGTGCCAGTAGTATTTCTCAAGAGACCCAGTACTTC. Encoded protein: CASSISQETQYF.

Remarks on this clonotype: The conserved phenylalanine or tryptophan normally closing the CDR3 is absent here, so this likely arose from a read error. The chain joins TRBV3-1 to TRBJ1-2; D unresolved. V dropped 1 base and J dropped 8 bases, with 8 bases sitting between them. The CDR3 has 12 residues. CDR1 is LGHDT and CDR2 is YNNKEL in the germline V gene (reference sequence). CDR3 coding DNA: TGTGCCAGCAGCCAAGGTGGGGTCGGCTACACCTAC. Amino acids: CASSQGGVGYTY.

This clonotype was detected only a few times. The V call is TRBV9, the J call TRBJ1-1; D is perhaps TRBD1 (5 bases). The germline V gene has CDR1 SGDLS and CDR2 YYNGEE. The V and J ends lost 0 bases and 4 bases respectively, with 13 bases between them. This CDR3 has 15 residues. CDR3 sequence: CASSVEGRRGTEAFF. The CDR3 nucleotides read TGTGCCAGCAGCGTAGAGGGGCGGAGAGGCACTGAAGCTTTCTTT.

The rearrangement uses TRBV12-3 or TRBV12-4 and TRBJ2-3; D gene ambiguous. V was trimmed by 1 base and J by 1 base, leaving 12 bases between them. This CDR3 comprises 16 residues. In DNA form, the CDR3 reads TGTGCCAGCAGTTTAGGTGGCCAGGCGGGCACAGATACGCAGTATTTT. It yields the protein CASSLGGQAGTDTQYF.

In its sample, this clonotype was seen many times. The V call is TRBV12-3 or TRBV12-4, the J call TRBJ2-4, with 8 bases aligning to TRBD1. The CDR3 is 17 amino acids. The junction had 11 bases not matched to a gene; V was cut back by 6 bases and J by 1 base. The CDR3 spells CASSQSGGAVAKNIQYF. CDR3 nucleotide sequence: TGTGCCAGCAGCCAATCAGGGGGCGCAGTGGCCAAAAACATTCAGTACTTC.

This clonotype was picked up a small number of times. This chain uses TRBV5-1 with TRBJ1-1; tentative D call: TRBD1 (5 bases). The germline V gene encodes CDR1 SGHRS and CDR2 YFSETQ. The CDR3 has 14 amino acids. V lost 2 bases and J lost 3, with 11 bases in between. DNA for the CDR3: TGCGCCAGCAGCTTAGGGCAGGGACACACTGAAGCTTTCTTT. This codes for CASSLGQGHTEAFF.

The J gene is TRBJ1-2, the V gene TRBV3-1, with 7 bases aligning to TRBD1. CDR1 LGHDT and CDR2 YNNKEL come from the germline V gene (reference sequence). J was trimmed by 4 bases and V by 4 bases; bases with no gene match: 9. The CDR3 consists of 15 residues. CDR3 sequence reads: CASSRPQGSGYGYTF. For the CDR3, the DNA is TGTGCCAGCAGCCGCCCACAGGGGTCGGGCTATGGCTACACCTTC.

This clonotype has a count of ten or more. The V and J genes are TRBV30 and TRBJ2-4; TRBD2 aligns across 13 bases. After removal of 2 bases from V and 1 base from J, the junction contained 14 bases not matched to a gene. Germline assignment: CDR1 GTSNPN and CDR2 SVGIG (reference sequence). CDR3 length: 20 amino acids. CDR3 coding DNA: TGTGCCTGGAGTCCCAGACTAGCGGGGGGCCGGGCCCCTGCCAAAAACATTCAGTACTTC. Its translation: CAWSPRLAGGRAPAKNIQYF.

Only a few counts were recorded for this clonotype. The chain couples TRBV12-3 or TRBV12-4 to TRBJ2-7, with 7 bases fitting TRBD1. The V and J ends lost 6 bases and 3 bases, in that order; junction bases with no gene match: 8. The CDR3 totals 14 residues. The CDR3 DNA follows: TGTGCCAGCAGAGAGACAGGGAAGGACTACGAGCAGTACTTC. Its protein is CASRETGKDYEQYF.

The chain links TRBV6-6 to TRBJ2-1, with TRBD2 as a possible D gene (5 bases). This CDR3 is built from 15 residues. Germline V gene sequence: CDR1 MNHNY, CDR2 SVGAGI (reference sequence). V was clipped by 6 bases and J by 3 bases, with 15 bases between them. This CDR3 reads CASSPPGNRYNEQFF. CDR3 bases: TGTGCCAGCAGCCCCCCCGGGAACCGCTACAATGAGCAGTTCTTC.

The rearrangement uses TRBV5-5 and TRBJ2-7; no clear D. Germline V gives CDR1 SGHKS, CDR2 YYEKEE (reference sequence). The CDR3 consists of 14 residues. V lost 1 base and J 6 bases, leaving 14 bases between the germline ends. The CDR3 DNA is TGTGCCAGCAGCTTGTCTCTATATGTGGGCGAGCAGTACTTC. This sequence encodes CASSLSLYVGEQYF.

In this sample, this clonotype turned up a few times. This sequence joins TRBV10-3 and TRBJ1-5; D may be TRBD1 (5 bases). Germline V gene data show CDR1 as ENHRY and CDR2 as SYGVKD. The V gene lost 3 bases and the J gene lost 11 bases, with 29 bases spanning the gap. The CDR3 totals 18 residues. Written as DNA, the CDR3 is TGTGCCATCAGTGACCAAATCACTGAGGGTCTCAGGATGGGGGCCCAGCATTTT. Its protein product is CAISDQITEGLRMGAQHF.

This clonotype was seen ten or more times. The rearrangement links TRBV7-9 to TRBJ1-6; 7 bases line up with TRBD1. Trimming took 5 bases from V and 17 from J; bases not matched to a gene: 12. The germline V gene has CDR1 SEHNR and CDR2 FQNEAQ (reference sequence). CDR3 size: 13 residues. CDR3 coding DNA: TGTGCCAGCAGCCCGCCAGGCGGGACAGTGGTCCACTTT. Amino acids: CASSPPGGTVVHF.

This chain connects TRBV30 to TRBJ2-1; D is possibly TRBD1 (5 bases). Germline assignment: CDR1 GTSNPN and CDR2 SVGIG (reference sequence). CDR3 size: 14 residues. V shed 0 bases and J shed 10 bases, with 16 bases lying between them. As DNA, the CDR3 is TGTGCCTGGAGTGTCAAGGGCCGGGCAGGGGAGCAGTTCTTC. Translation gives CAWSVKGRAGEQFF.

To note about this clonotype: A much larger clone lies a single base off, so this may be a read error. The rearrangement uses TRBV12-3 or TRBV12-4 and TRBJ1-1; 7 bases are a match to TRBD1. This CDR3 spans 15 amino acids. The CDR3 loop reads CASSRPTGLSTEALF. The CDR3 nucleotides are TGTGCCAGCAGTCGCCCGACAGGGCTGAGCACTGAAGCTCTCTTT.

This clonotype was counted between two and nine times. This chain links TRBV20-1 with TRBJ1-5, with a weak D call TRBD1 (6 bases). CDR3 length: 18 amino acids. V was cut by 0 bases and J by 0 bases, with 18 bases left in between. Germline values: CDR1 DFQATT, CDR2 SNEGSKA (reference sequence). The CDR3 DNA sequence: TGCAGTGCTAGAGATAAGTTCGGGGGGCGTGGTAGCAATCAGCCCCAGCATTTT. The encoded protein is CSARDKFGGRGSNQPQHF.

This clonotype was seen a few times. CDR3 sequence: CASSLGASGTDTQYF. The CDR3 DNA is TGTGCCAGCAGTTTAGGAGCGTCGGGCACAGATACGCAGTATTTT. This chain connects TRBV12-3 or TRBV12-4 to TRBJ2-3, with no clear D. Trimming pared 1 base from V and 1 base from J, leaving 9 bases between. This CDR3 contains 15 residues.

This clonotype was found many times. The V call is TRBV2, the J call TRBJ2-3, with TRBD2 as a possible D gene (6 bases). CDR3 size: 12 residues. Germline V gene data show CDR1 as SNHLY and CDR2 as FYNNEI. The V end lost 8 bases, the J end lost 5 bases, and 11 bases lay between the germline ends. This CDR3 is CASQAGGDTQYF. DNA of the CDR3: TGTGCCAGCCAGGCCGGGGGAGATACGCAGTATTTT.